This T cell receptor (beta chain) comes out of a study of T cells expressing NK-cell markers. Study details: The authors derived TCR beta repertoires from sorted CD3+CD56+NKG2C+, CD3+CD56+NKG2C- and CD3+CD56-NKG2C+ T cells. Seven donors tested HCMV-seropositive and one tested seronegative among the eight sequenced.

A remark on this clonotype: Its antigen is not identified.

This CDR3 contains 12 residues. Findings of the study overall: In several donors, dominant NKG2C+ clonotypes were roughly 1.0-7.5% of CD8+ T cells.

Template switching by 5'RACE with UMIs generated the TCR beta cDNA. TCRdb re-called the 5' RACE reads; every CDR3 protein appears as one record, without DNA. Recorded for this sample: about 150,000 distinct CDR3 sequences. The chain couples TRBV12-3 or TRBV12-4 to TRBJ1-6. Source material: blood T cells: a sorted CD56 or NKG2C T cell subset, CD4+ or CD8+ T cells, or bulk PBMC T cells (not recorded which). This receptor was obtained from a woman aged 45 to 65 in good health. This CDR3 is CASSLDSIPLHF.